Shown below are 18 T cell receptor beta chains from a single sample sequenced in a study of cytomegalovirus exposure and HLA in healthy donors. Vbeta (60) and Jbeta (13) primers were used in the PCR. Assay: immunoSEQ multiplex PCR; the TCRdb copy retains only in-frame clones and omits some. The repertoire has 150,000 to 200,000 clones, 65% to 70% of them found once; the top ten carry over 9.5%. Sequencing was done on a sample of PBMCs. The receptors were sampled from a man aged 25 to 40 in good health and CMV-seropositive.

As DNA, the CDR3 is TGCGCCAGCCCCCTCGGGGGGTTCGGAACCTATGGCTACACCTTC. Translated, it gives CASPLGGFGTYGYTF. V is TRBV10-2 and J is TRBJ1-2; possibly TRBD1 for D (5 bases). There are 15 residues in the CDR3. Germline V lookup: CDR1 WSHSY, CDR2 SAAADI. Trimming shortened V by 8 bases and J by 4 bases, and 20 bases separated the two germline ends.

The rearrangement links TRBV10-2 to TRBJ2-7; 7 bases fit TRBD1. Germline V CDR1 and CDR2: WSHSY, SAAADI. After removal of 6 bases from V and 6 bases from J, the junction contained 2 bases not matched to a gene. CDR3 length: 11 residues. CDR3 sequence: CASRTGSEQYF. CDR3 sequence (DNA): TGCGCCAGCAGGACAGGGTCCGAGCAGTACTTC.

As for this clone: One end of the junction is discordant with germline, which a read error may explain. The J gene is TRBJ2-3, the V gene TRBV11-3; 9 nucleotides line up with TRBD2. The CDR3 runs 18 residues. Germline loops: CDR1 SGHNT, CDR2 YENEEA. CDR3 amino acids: CASSFGGLALRRPDTRYF. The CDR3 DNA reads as TGTGCCAGCAGTTTCGGGGGACTAGCCCTTAGGAGGCCAGATACGCGGTATTTT. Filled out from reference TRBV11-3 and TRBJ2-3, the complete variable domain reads EAGVVQSPRYKIIEKKQPVAFWCNPISGHNTLYWYLQNLGQGPELLIRYENEEAVDDSQLPKDRFSAERLKGVDSTLKIQPAELGDSAVYLCASSFGGLALRRPDTRYFGPGTRLTVL.

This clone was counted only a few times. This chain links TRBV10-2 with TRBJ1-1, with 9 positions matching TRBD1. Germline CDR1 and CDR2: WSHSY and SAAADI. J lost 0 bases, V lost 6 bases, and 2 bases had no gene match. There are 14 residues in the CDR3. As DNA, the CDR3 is TGCGCCAGCAGGGGGACAGGGTTGAACACTGAAGCTTTCTTT. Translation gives CASRGTGLNTEAFF.

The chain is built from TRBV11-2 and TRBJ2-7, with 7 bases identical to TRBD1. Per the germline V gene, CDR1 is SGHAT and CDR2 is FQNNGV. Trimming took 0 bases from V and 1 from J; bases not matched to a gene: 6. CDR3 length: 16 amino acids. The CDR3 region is CASSLDLWGQSYEQYF. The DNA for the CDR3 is TGTGCCAGCAGCTTAGATCTTTGGGGACAGTCCTACGAGCAGTACTTC.

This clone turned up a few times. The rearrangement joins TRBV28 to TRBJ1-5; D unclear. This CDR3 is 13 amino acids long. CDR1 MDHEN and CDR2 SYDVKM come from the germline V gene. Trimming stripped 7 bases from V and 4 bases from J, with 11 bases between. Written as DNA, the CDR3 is TGTGCCAGCATGCTTACTTCGAATCAGCCCCAGCATTTT. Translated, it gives CASMLTSNQPQHF.

The CDR3, as DNA: TGTGCCAGCAGTGCGGACAGGGGCAATCAGCCCCAGCATTTT. This translates into CASSADRGNQPQHF. V gene TRBV6-5 combines with J gene TRBJ1-5; 8 bases line up with TRBD1. Germline V CDR1 and CDR2: MNHEY, SVGAGI. CDR3 length: 14 amino acids. The J segment lost 2 bases and the V segment lost 5 bases, leaving 2 bases of the junction unmatched.

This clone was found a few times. The CDR3 DNA follows: TGTGCCATCCAACGCGTCCGGGTGGCGGAGACCCAGTACTTC. It encodes CAIQRVRVAETQYF. The chain links TRBV6-1 to TRBJ2-5, with D hard to call. Germline CDR1 MNHNS, CDR2 SASEGT. V lost 10 bases and J lost 5, with 20 bases in between. The CDR3 loop spans 14 amino acids.

The CDR3 reads CASSLAVETQYF. The CDR3 DNA reads TGTGCCAGCAGCTTGGCCGTGGAGACCCAGTACTTC. The rearrangement joins TRBV5-6 to TRBJ2-5, with no clear D. There are 12 residues in the CDR3. V dropped 0 bases and J dropped 5 bases, with 5 bases sitting between them. Germline V gene lookup returns CDR1 SGHDT and CDR2 YYEEEE.

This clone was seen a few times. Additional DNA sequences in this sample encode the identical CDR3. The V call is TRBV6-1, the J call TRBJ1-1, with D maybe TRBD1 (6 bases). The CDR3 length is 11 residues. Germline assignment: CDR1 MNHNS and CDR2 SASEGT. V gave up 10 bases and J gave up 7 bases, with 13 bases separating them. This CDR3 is CATGTRFEAFF. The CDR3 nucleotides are TGTGCCACGGGGACAAGGTTTGAAGCTTTCTTT.

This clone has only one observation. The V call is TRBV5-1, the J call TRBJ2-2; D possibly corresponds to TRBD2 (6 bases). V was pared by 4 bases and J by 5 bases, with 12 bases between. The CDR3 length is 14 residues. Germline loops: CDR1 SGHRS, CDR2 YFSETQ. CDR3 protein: CASSLRAGTGELFF. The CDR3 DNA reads TGCGCCAGCAGCCTCAGGGCGGGGACCGGGGAGCTGTTTTTT.

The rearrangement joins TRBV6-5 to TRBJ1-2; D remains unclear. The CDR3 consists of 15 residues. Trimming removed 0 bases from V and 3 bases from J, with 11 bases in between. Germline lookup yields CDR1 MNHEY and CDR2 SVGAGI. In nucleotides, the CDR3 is TGTGCCAGCAGTTACTCTGGAAAGGGAGACTATGGCTACACCTTC. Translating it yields CASSYSGKGDYGYTF.

CDR3 sequence: CASSKIGTSTDTQYF. The CDR3 nucleotides read TGTGCCAGCAGTAAAATCGGGACTAGCACAGATACGCAGTATTTT. The chain has TRBV6-1 and TRBJ2-3, with a possible D match to TRBD2 (6 bases). Germline CDR1 MNHNS, CDR2 SASEGT. The CDR3 runs to 15 residues. V lost 5 bases, J lost 0 bases, and 12 bases lay in between.

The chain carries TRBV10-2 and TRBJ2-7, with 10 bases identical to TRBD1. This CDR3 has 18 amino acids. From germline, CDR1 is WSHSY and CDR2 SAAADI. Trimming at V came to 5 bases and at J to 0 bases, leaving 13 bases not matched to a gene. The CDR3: CASSPGTGALLSSYEQYF. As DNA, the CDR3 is TGCGCCAGCAGTCCAGGGACAGGGGCCCTCTTGAGCTCCTACGAGCAGTACTTC.

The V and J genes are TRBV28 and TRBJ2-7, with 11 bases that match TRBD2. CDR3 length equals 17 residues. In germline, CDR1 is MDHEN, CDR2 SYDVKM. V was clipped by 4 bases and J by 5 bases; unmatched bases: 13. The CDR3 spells CASSSAFLAGGVDEQYF. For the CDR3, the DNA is TGTGCCAGCAGTTCCGCCTTTCTAGCGGGAGGAGTCGACGAGCAGTACTTC.

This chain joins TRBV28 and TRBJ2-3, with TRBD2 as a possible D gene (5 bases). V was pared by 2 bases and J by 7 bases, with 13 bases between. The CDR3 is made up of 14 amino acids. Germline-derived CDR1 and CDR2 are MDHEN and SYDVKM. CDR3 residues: CASSLVGEGHTQYF. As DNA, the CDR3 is TGTGCCAGCAGTTTAGTGGGAGAGGGTCATACGCAGTATTTT. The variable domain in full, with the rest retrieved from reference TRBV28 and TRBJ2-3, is DVKVTQSSRYLVKRTGEKVFLECVQDMDHENMFWYRQDPGLGLRLIYFSYDVKMKEKGDIPEGYSVSREKKERFSLILESASTNQTSMYLCASSLVGEGHTQYFGPGTRLTVL.

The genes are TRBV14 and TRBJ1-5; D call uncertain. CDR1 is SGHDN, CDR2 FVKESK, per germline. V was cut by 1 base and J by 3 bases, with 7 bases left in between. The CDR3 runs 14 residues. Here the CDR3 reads CASSQGGLNQPQHF. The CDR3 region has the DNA TGTGCCAGCAGCCAAGGCGGCCTCAATCAGCCCCAGCATTTT.

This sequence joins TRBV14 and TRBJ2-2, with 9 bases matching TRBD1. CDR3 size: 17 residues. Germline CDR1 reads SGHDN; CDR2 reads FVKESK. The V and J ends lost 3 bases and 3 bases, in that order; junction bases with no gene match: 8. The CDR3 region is CASSQAWDREYTGELFF. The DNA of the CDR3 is TGTGCCAGCAGCCAGGCTTGGGACAGGGAATACACCGGGGAGCTGTTTTTT.